The sequence of this T cell receptor beta chain was determined in a study of OX40 agonist ivuxolimab in advanced cancers. About the study as a whole: Ivuxolimab was an agonistic, fully human IgG2 monoclonal antibody directed against OX40 (CD134), a costimulatory receptor. Intravenous ivuxolimab was administered to patients every 2 weeks at six dose levels: 0.01, 0.1, 0.3, 1.5, 3 and 10 mg/kg. Of the approximately 50 dose-escalation patients, hepatocellular carcinoma was present in 19, melanoma in approximately 15, renal cell carcinoma in 9 and head and neck cancer in 9. In the dose-escalation cohort, approximately 82% of patients were male, and the mean age was 60 years with a range of about 20 to 80. Patients were allowed to have had prior anti-PD-1, anti-PD-L1 or anti-CTLA-4 therapy, and approximately 40% of the dose-escalation patients had previously received checkpoint inhibitors. Partial responses were achieved by three dose-escalation patients, of whom one had hepatocellular carcinoma and two had cutaneous melanoma. Peripheral TCRbeta sequencing aimed to test whether ivuxolimab altered TCR sequence diversity and caused clonal T-cell expansion. The paper reports the monotherapy dose-escalation portion (N of about 56 patients) of the phase I ivuxolimab trial.

The trial excluded patients who had a history of autoimmune disease or who were on systemic immunosuppression. Peripheral blood for TCR sequencing was collected from all dose cohorts at baseline, on cycle 4 day 1, and on cycle 7 day 1. Samples were obtained from an open-label, multicenter, first-in-human phase I dose-escalation trial of ivuxolimab. Adults with locally advanced or metastatic melanoma, renal cell, hepatocellular, or head and neck squamous cell carcinoma were enrolled in the trial. CD4+ and CD8+ T cells were sorted separately from peripheral blood before TCR sequencing. Comment on this clone: What this receptor recognizes is not known. Base qualities are missing; no much larger clone stands one base away.

On the study overall, not on this receptor specifically: The antigen specificity of the clonally expanded peripheral T cells was not determined. Low levels of normalized T-cell clonal expansion were also seen in some patients who did not respond. In the 0.1-3.0 mg/kg groups, partial responders were among the patients with the lowest normalized peripheral clonal expansion, particularly in CD8+ T cells. After ivuxolimab, expanded clones were on average more numerous among CD8+ T cells than among CD4+ T cells. Clonal expansion of both CD4+ and CD8+ blood T cells was observed from baseline to week 6 at doses 0.1 to 3.0 mg/kg.

Reading from cysteine to phenylalanine, the CDR3 counts 13 amino acids. Just the 39-base CDR3 DNA is kept, in frame starting at base 1. CDR1 and CDR2 (SGDLS, YYNGEE) derive from the germline V gene. The V end loses 1 base and the J end loses 0 bases, and a stretch of 2 bases separates them. To sequence the TCRbeta CDR3 region, genomic DNA was isolated from the sorted cells. TCRbeta CDR3 regions were sequenced using the immunoSEQ Assay. As stored in TCRdb, this immuneACCESS dataset retains in-frame rearrangements with V and J assigned. A fraction of the clones does not appear; measured against another copy, unresolved V genes explain less than half of the discrepancy, and the remainder lacks a known reason. Present in this sample are nearly 65,000 clones, around 90% of which were seen just once. The ten most abundant clones make up around 4% of the sample.

The chain joins TRBV9 to TRBJ1-3, with no confident D gene call. This TCR came from an adult with an advanced solid tumor such as melanoma, head and neck, liver or kidney cancer. The starting material was CD4+ or CD8+ T cells sorted from blood, obtained in a trial of the OX40 agonist ivuxolimab. The CDR3 loop reads CASSVNSGNTIYF. The DNA reads as follows: TGTGCCAGCAGCGTAAACTCTGGAAACACCATATATTTT.